One sample yielded the 2 T cell receptor beta chains listed below, sequenced in a study of T cells in Graves' hyperthyroidism and ophthalmopathy (dated by TCRdb to the late 2010s). Receptor libraries were prepared by multiplex PCR. Sequenced using an Illumina HiSeq 2000. TCR beta CDR3 regions were amplified from RNA transcripts. For the first round of RT-PCR on the TCR CDR3, the HTBI primer set was used together with the Qiagen OneStep RT-PCR kit. In-frame beta chains were kept once TCRdb had trimmed the public reads at Q25 with fastp and called clones with MiXCR. Identical CDR3 proteins give one entry, which carries the most common genes and DNA. This sample holds under 300,000 distinct CDR3 sequences; roughly 15% were observed only once. Of the sample, 30% is held by the ten largest clones. Sequencing was carried out using blood. The receptors derive from a woman between 45 and 65 years old with Graves' hyperthyroidism that later progressed to Graves' ophthalmopathy.

This clonotype showed up many times. The chain links TRBV30 to TRBJ1-1; D is unresolved. The CDR3 is 14 residues long. Germline V gene sequence: CDR1 GTSNPN, CDR2 SVGIG (reference sequence). V lost 1 base and J 0 bases, leaving 9 bases between the germline ends. CDR3 region: CAWSAGSLNTEAFF. CDR3 sequence (DNA): TGTGCCTGGAGTGCGGGCAGTTTGAACACTGAAGCTTTCTTT.

This clonotype was recorded at least ten times. The chain recombines TRBV29-1 with TRBJ1-1; D remains ambiguous. Germline V gene lookup returns CDR1 SQVTM and CDR2 ANQGSEA. The V gene lost 7 bases and the J gene lost 4 bases, with 19 bases spanning the gap. The CDR3 runs to 14 residues. CDR3 region: CSASAEEVGTEAFF. CDR3 nucleotide sequence: TGCAGCGCCTCAGCGGAGGAGGTGGGCACTGAAGCTTTCTTT.